This T cell receptor (beta chain) was profiled in a study of T cell repertoires in cytomegalovirus infection. Study-wide context: In the study, CMV epitopes included recently identified HLA-C-restricted and well-studied HLA-B-restricted ones.

On this clonotype itself: What it recognizes is unknown.

Trimming stripped 0 bases from V and 8 bases from J, with 20 bases between. This CDR3 region has 17 residues. Germline loops: CDR1 SEHNR, CDR2 FQNEAQ (reference sequence). TCRdb used MiXCR to reprocess the reads, holding one entry per CDR3 protein. The sample holds hundreds of thousands of distinct CDR3 sequences; about 31% are singletons and the top ten take 9.5% to 15%. This material consisted of cultured CD8+ T cells from PBMCs, taken from culture after CMV antigen stimulation. The chain recombines TRBV7-9 with TRBJ2-1, with D possibly TRBD2 on 5 matching bases. The TCR comes from a human donor in good health (CMV status not recorded). Some clones in this sample may be carry-over from other donors' samples. The CDR3 DNA follows: TGTGCCAGCAGCTTAGCGATCGGGCTAGCTGTGGGAGATGAGCAGTTCTTC. Its protein product is CASSLAIGLAVGDEQFF.